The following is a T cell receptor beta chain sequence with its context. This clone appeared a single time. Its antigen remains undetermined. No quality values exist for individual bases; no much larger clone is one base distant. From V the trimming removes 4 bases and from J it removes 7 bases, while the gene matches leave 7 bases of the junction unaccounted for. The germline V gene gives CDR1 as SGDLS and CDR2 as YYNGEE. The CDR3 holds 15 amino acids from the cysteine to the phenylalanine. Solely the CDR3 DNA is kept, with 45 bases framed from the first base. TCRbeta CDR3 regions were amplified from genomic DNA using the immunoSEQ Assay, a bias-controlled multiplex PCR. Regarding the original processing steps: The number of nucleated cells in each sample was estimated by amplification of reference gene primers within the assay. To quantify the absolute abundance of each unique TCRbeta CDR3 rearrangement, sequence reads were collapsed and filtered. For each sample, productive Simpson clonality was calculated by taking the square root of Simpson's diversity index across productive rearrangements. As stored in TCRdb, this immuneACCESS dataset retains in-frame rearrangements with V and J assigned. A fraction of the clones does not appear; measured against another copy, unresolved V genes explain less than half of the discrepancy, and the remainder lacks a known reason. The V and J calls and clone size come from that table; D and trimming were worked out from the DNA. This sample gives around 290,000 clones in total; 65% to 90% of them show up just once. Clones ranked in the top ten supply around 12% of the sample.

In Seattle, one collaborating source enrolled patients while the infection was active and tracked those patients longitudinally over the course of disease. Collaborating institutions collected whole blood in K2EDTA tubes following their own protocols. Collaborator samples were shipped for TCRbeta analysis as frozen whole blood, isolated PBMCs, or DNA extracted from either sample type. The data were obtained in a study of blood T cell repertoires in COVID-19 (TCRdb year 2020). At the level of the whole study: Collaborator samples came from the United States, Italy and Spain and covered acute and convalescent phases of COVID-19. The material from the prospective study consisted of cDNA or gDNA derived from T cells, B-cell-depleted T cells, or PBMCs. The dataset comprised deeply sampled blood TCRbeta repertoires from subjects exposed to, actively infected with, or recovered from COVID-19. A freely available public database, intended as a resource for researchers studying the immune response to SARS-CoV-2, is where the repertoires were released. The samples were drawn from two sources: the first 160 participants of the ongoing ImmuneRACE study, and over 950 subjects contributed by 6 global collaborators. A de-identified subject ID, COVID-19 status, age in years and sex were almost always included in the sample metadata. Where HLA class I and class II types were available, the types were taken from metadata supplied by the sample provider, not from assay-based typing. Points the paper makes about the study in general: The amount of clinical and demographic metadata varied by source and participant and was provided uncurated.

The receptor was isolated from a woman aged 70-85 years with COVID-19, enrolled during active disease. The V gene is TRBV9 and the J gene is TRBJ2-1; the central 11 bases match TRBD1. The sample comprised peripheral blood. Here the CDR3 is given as CASSSGQGARNEQFF. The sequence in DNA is TGTGCCAGCAGCTCCGGACAGGGGGCGCGTAATGAGCAGTTCTTC.